The 20 T cell receptor beta chains below all came from one sample that was sequenced in a study of blood T cell repertoires in COVID-19. Sequencing was performed with immunoSEQ multiplex PCR; in TCRdb, only in-frame clones are kept and a portion is missing. Among about 90,000 clones listed, about nine tenths were seen once. The sequencing input was peripheral blood. These receptors originate from a woman aged 70-85 years with acute or convalescent COVID-19.

V is TRBV5-1 and J is TRBJ2-3; possibly TRBD1 for D (6 bases). CDR1 and CDR2 from the germline V gene are SGHRS and YFSETQ. The ends were cut back, 4 bases at V and 2 bases at J, with 14 bases in the middle. This CDR3 spans 15 amino acids. The CDR3 sequence: CASSRAWGLTDTQYF. The DNA for the CDR3 is TGCGCCAGCAGCCGGGCATGGGGGCTCACAGATACGCAGTATTTT.

The chain joins TRBV6-5 to TRBJ1-5; 8 nucleotides match TRBD1. CDR1 and CDR2 (germline): MNHEY, SVGAGI. The CDR3 is 15 residues long. The V segment lost 6 bases and the J segment 1 base; nucleotides outside the gene matches: 5. This chain's CDR3 is CASRAQGGSNQPQHF. DNA for the CDR3: TGTGCCAGCAGGGCACAGGGGGGCAGCAATCAGCCCCAGCATTTT.

The chain uses TRBV18 and TRBJ1-6, with D tentatively TRBD1 (6 bases). Germline assignment: CDR1 KGHSH and CDR2 LQKENI. Trimming pared 6 bases from V and 6 bases from J, leaving 21 bases between. The CDR3 is 17 amino acids. As DNA, the CDR3 is TGTGCCAGCTCTCTCGCTGCCACGGGACAAACTAATTCACCCCTCCACTTT. Translation: CASSLAATGQTNSPLHF.

The V call is TRBV27, the J call TRBJ2-1; D may be TRBD2 (6 bases). V lost 3 bases, J lost 0 bases, and 6 bases lay in between. Germline CDR1 and CDR2: MNHEY and SMNVEV (reference sequence). This CDR3 comprises 14 residues. The CDR3 bases are TGTGCCAGCAGTTTCGGGAGCTCCTACAATGAGCAGTTCTTC. It specifies CASSFGSSYNEQFF.

The gene calls are TRBV28 and TRBJ2-5; 10 bases map to TRBD2. CDR3 length equals 17 residues. J gave up 5 bases and V 3 bases, and 12 bases lay outside the gene matches. In germline, CDR1 is MDHEN, CDR2 SYDVKM. For the CDR3, the DNA is TGTGCCAGCAGTTTTTCGCGAGTAGCGGGAGGCCAGGAGACCCAGTACTTC. Translating gives CASSFSRVAGGQETQYF. Full variable domain (remainder filled in from reference TRBV28 and TRBJ2-5): DVKVTQSSRYLVKRTGEKVFLECVQDMDHENMFWYRQDPGLGLRLIYFSYDVKMKEKGDIPEGYSVSREKKERFSLILESASTNQTSMYLCASSFSRVAGGQETQYFGPGTRLLVL.

The table lists this clone with a few counts. The chain is built from TRBV4-1 and TRBJ1-1; 8 nucleotides agree with TRBD1. Germline V gene sequence: CDR1 MGHRA, CDR2 YSYEKL. The CDR3 is 17 amino acids. J was trimmed by 0 bases and V by 2 bases; bases with no gene match: 8. In nucleotides, the CDR3 is TGCGCCAGCAGCCAACAACCCGGGACAGGAATGAACACTGAAGCTTTCTTT. Its protein product is CASSQQPGTGMNTEAFF.

The chain recombines TRBV19 with TRBJ1-5; D ambiguous. The V end was cut by 10 bases, the J end by 1 base, with 14 bases between. Per germline, CDR1 LNHDA and CDR2 SQIVND (reference sequence). This CDR3 is 14 amino acids long. CDR3 sequence (DNA): TGTGCCACCAGTCCTTCGAAAAGCAATCAGCCCCAGCATTTT. Translated, it gives CATSPSKSNQPQHF.

The chain uses TRBV15 and TRBJ1-4, with 9 bases that match TRBD1. Looked up from germline, CDR1 is LNHNV and CDR2 is YYDKDF (reference sequence). The CDR3 contains 16 residues. V lost 5 bases to trimming and J lost 7 bases; unmatched junction nucleotides: 11. This chain's CDR3 is CATSGRPGTGIEKLFF. CDR3 nucleotide sequence: TGTGCCACCAGCGGGCGCCCCGGGACAGGGATTGAAAAACTGTTTTTT.

This CDR3 reads CASRSSYEQYV. CDR3 nucleotide sequence: TGTGCCAGCAGGAGCTCCTACGAGCAGTACGTC. The J gene is TRBJ2-7, the V gene TRBV12-3 or TRBV12-4; D is undetermined. The CDR3 is 11 amino acids. V was cut by 6 bases and J by 0 bases, with 3 bases left in between.

The chain recombines TRBV5-1 with TRBJ1-6, with 7 bases lining up with TRBD1. This CDR3 has 15 residues. The V segment lost 0 bases and the J segment 7 bases; nucleotides outside the gene matches: 4. CDR1 is SGHRS and CDR2 is YFSETQ in the germline V gene. The CDR3 DNA is TGCGCCAGCAGCTTGGAGGTACAGGGGAATTCACCCCTCCACTTT. Its translation is CASSLEVQGNSPLHF.

The chain uses TRBV12-3 or TRBV12-4 and TRBJ2-5, with D uncertain. The CDR3 sequence is 12 residues long. V was cut by 3 bases and J by 3 bases, with 5 bases left in between. CDR3 residues: CASSFTEETQYF. The CDR3 DNA reads TGTGCCAGCAGTTTTACGGAAGAGACCCAGTACTTC.

This chain joins TRBV7-6 and TRBJ1-2; no reliable D call. CDR3 size: 11 residues. Between the trimmed V and J ends, which lost 1 base and 9 bases, there was a span of 6 bases. CDR1 is SGHVS, CDR2 FNYEAQ, per germline. CDR3 protein: CASSLDIRYTF. CDR3 bases: TGTGCCAGCAGCTTAGACATTCGCTACACCTTC.

The V gene is TRBV9, the J gene TRBJ1-1; a weak D match, TRBD1 (6 bases). V gave up 5 bases and J gave up 4 bases, with 21 bases separating them. The CDR3 spans 16 residues. From germline, CDR1 is SGDLS and CDR2 YYNGEE. CDR3 bases: TGTGCCAGCAGTCGACTACCAAACAGAGGGGGCACTGAAGCTTTCTTT. The encoded protein is CASSRLPNRGGTEAFF.

This sequence joins TRBV28 and TRBJ1-2; D is possibly TRBD1 (6 bases). Germline V lookup: CDR1 MDHEN, CDR2 SYDVKM. The CDR3 length is 13 residues. V lost 3 bases and J 8 bases, leaving 13 bases between the germline ends. The CDR3 reads CASSFGRGLGYTF. The CDR3, as DNA: TGTGCCAGCAGTTTCGGCAGGGGTTTAGGCTACACCTTC.

This chain joins TRBV27 and TRBJ1-1, with a tentative D call TRBD1 (6 bases). This CDR3 comprises 12 residues. Trimming stripped 8 bases from V and 1 base from J, with 8 bases between. Germline assignment: CDR1 MNHEY and CDR2 SMNVEV (reference sequence). CDR3 in DNA: TGTGCCAGCGTGGACAGGAACACTGAAGCTTTCTTT. Amino acid sequence: CASVDRNTEAFF.

The rearrangement joins TRBV10-3 to TRBJ2-7; 10 bases match TRBD2. V dropped 5 bases and J dropped 6; count of bases not matched to a gene: 7. Germline CDR1 reads ENHRY; CDR2 reads SYGVKD. This CDR3 spans 14 amino acids. The CDR3 region is CAISTGTSVSEQYF. Written as DNA, the CDR3 is TGTGCCATCAGTACCGGGACTAGCGTTTCCGAGCAGTACTTC.

This chain connects TRBV4-1 to TRBJ1-5, with 7 nucleotides matching TRBD1. Germline CDR1 reads MGHRA; CDR2 reads YSYEKL. The V segment lost 0 bases and the J segment 4 bases; nucleotides outside the gene matches: 15. The CDR3 runs 19 residues. The CDR3 DNA reads as TGCGCCAGCAGCCAAGATACGGGACAGAATTTAGCGTGGAATCAGCCCCAGCATTTT. It yields the protein CASSQDTGQNLAWNQPQHF.

The chain has TRBV6-5 and TRBJ1-3, with TRBD1 as a possible D gene (5 bases). Trimming stripped 6 bases from V and 0 bases from J, with 12 bases between. CDR3 length equals 15 residues. The germline V gene has CDR1 MNHEY and CDR2 SVGAGI. The CDR3 reads CASSLDTSSGNTIYF. CDR3 nucleotide sequence: TGTGCCAGCAGCCTGGACACCAGCTCTGGAAACACCATATATTTT.

This chain joins TRBV5-1 and TRBJ2-5, with 7 bases lining up with TRBD2. Germline trimming cut 4 bases from V and 3 bases from J; bases unmatched to any gene: 9. CDR1 is SGHRS and CDR2 is YFSETQ in the germline V gene. This CDR3 region has 15 residues. CDR3 sequence (DNA): TGCGCCAGCAGCCCCCACGACCGGGGGGAAGAGACCCAGTACTTC. Translation: CASSPHDRGEETQYF. Supplemented by reference TRBV5-1 and TRBJ2-5, the full variable domain reads KAGVTQTPRYLIKTRGQQVTLSCSPISGHRSVSWYQQTPGQGLQFLFEYFSETQRNKGNFPGRFSGRQFSNSRSEMNVSTLELGDSALYLCASSPHDRGEETQYFGPGTRLLVL.

The chain recombines TRBV27 with TRBJ2-3; no firm D call. Germline lookup yields CDR1 MNHEY and CDR2 SMNVEV (reference sequence). The germline V and J ends were trimmed by 2 bases and 0 bases, with 6 bases remaining between them. The CDR3 has 14 residues. Here the CDR3 reads CASSLKQSTDTQYF. The CDR3 bases are TGTGCCAGCAGTTTAAAACAGAGCACAGATACGCAGTATTTT.